This T cell receptor beta chain was sequenced in a study of T cells expressing NK-cell markers. With the 5' RACE reads reprocessed, TCRdb shows one record per CDR3 protein and no DNA. The listing records 30,000 or so distinct CDR3 sequences. The CDR3 loop spans 12 amino acids. Germline assignment: CDR1 MNHEY and CDR2 SMNVEV (reference sequence). This sequence joins TRBV27 and TRBJ1-5. This TCR came from a woman aged 18 to 75 in good health. Sequenced sample: blood T cells: a sorted CD56 or NKG2C T cell subset, CD4+ or CD8+ T cells, or bulk PBMC T cells (not recorded which). The CDR3 here is CASSFVGQPQHF.